The 4 T cell receptor beta chains presented below share a single source sample, sequenced in a study of T cell changes during pregnancy in multiple sclerosis. Sequencing was performed with immunoSEQ multiplex PCR; in TCRdb, only in-frame clones are kept and a portion is missing. The sample contains tens of thousands of clones, around 90% of which appear only once. This specimen was peripheral blood, taken in the first trimester of pregnancy. Receptors originate from a female donor in good health, enrolled as a control in a pregnancy study.

V usage is TRBV30 and J usage is TRBJ1-4; unclear D gene. Germline CDR1 is GTSNPN and CDR2 is SVGIG (reference sequence). The CDR3 has 16 amino acids. V lost 3 bases and J 5 bases, leaving 19 bases between the germline ends. The CDR3 DNA reads TGTGCCTGGAGGGACCCCTTACGGACGGGGAATGAAAAACTGTTTTTT. This encodes CAWRDPLRTGNEKLFF.

The V call is TRBV5-4, the J call TRBJ2-3; 10 bases map to TRBD2. This CDR3 spans 18 amino acids. Per germline, CDR1 SGHNT and CDR2 YYREEE (reference sequence). The ends lost 3 bases at V and 2 bases at J; junction bases unmatched: 12. The CDR3 sequence: CASSSPTQAGGNTDTQYF. CDR3 in DNA: TGTGCCAGCAGCTCGCCGACTCAAGCGGGAGGGAACACAGATACGCAGTATTTT.

The V gene is TRBV5-1, the J gene TRBJ2-5; D perhaps matches TRBD1 (6 bases). The germline V gene has CDR1 SGHRS and CDR2 YFSETQ. V lost 1 base and J 4 bases, leaving 14 bases between the germline ends. The CDR3 consists of 15 residues. This CDR3 is CASSLPGTRGETQYF. DNA of the CDR3: TGCGCCAGCAGCTTGCCCGGGACACGGGGAGAGACCCAGTACTTC. Full variable domain (rest looked up from reference TRBV5-1 and TRBJ2-5): KAGVTQTPRYLIKTRGQQVTLSCSPISGHRSVSWYQQTPGQGLQFLFEYFSETQRNKGNFPGRFSGRQFSNSRSEMNVSTLELGDSALYLCASSLPGTRGETQYFGPGTRLLVL.

The rearrangement uses TRBV29-1 and TRBJ1-1, with D possibly being TRBD1 (5 bases). The CDR3 covers 13 residues. Germline V CDR1 and CDR2: SQVTM, ANQGSEA. CDR3 nucleotides: TGCAGTTACCAATTCAGGGAAAACACTGAAGCTTTCTTT. This codes for CSYQFRENTEAFF.